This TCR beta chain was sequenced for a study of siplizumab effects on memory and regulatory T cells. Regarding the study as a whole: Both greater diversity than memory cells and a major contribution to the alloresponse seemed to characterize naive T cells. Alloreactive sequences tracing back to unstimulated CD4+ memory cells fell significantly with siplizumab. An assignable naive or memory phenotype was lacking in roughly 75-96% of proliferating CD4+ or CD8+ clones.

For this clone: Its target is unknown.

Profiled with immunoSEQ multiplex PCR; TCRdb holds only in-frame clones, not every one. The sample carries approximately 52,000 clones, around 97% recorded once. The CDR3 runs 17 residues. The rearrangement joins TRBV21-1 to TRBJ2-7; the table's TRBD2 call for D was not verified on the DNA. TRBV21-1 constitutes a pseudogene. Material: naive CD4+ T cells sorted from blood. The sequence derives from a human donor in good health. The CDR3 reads CASSKDFTRSTSYEQYF. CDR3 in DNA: TGTGCCAGCAGCAAGGACTTTACCCGATCGACATCCTACGAGCAGTACTTC.